One sample yielded the 30 T cell receptor beta chains listed below, sequenced in a study of T cell responses to AZD1222 COVID-19 vaccine. The repertoire was sequenced with immunoSEQ multiplex PCR; TCRdb's copy has only in-frame clones and lacks some. The sample carries under 110,000 clones, 80% to 90% recorded once. The sequencing used peripheral blood, collected 28 days after the second AZD1222 dose. These receptors were collected from an adult who received the AZD1222 COVID-19 vaccine.

The count of this clone is one. The V and J genes are TRBV15 and TRBJ2-3, with D possibly being TRBD2 (5 bases). Trimming removed 6 bases at V and 0 bases at J, with 7 bases between. CDR1 and CDR2 from the germline V gene are LNHNV and YYDKDF (reference sequence). This CDR3 has 13 amino acids. The CDR3 DNA follows: TGTGCCACCAGGGGCGGGAGCACAGATACGCAGTATTTT. It specifies CATRGGSTDTQYF.

This chain connects TRBV19 to TRBJ2-6; a possible D gene is TRBD2 (5 bases). Germline CDR1 and CDR2: LNHDA and SQIVND (reference sequence). V lost 4 bases, J lost 2 bases, and 9 bases lay in between. CDR3 length equals 15 residues. In DNA form, the CDR3 reads TGTGCCAGTAGTAAGAGGGCGACTGGGGCCAACGTCCTGACTTTC. Translating gives CASSKRATGANVLTF.

The chain uses TRBV2 and TRBJ2-2, with TRBD1 matching 11 bases. CDR3 length equals 16 residues. Germline V gene lookup returns CDR1 SNHLY and CDR2 FYNNEI. The junction had 7 bases not matched to a gene; V was cut back by 4 bases and J by 6 bases. CDR3 residues: CASSAYAGQGAGELFF. CDR3 DNA sequence: TGTGCCAGCAGTGCCTACGCGGGACAGGGGGCCGGGGAGCTGTTTTTT.

The chain couples TRBV2 to TRBJ2-7; tentatively, D is TRBD1 (5 bases). Germline V gene lookup returns CDR1 SNHLY and CDR2 FYNNEI. V gave up 4 bases and J gave up 9 bases, with 13 bases separating them. This CDR3 comprises 12 residues. For the CDR3, the DNA is TGTGCCAGCAGTGGCATACAGGCTCGGCAGTACTTC. As protein: CASSGIQARQYF.

V is TRBV28 and J is TRBJ2-2; D is unclear. The CDR3 loop spans 13 amino acids. The germline V gene has CDR1 MDHEN and CDR2 SYDVKM. Trimming took off 5 bases at V and 6 bases at J, with 10 bases between the two ends. CDR3 sequence (DNA): TGTGCCAGCAGTACACGGGTACCCGGGGAGCTGTTTTTT. Translated: CASSTRVPGELFF.

This clone was observed a handful of times. The genes are TRBV7-9 and TRBJ1-5; unclear D gene. V lost 2 bases and J 5 bases, leaving 7 bases between the germline ends. The V gene's germline CDR1 is SEHNR and CDR2 FQNEAQ (reference sequence). This CDR3 region has 13 residues. In DNA, the CDR3 is TGTGCCAGCAGCTTATATGAAGATCAGCCCCAGCATTTT. Its protein product is CASSLYEDQPQHF.

This sequence joins TRBV3-1 (or the pseudogene TRBV3-2) and TRBJ2-7; 10 bases fit TRBD1. V gave up 3 bases and J gave up 2 bases; unmatched junction bases: 13. The CDR3 covers 18 residues. Per germline, CDR1 LGHDT and CDR2 YNNKEL (reference sequence). The CDR3 loop is CASSQFPTGGLIPYEQYF. For the CDR3, the DNA is TGTGCCAGCAGCCAGTTCCCGACAGGGGGCTTGATTCCCTACGAGCAGTACTTC.

The V gene is TRBV7-6, the J gene TRBJ2-1, with 9 bases identical to TRBD2. The germline gives CDR1 SGHVS, CDR2 FNYEAQ. The CDR3 is 15 amino acids. V gave up 5 bases and J gave up 7 bases; unmatched junction bases: 9. In DNA, the CDR3 is TGTGCCAGCAGCATACTAGCGGGCAGAGGGAATGAGCAGTTCTTC. It translates to CASSILAGRGNEQFF.

This chain links TRBV7-9 with TRBJ1-2; 9 nucleotides agree with TRBD1. The CDR3 runs to 15 residues. V shed 1 base, J shed 2 bases, and the junction held 2 bases outside the gene matches. CDR1 is SEHNR and CDR2 is FQNEAQ in the germline V gene (reference sequence). The CDR3 DNA follows: TGTGCCAGCAGCTTAGAGGGACAGGGAAACTATGGCTACACCTTC. It encodes CASSLEGQGNYGYTF.

The chain joins TRBV27 to TRBJ2-6; D might be TRBD2 (6 bases). The length of the CDR3 is 16 residues. Trimming shortened V by 0 bases and J by 2 bases, and 8 bases separated the two germline ends. Germline lookup yields CDR1 MNHEY and CDR2 SMNVEV (reference sequence). The CDR3 protein is CASSLSPGAGANVLTF. The DNA of the CDR3 is TGTGCCAGCAGTTTATCCCCGGGAGCTGGGGCCAACGTCCTGACTTTC. Using reference TRBV27 and TRBJ2-6 for the parts outside the CDR3, the full variable domain is EAQVTQNPRYLITVTGKKLTVTCSQNMNHEYMSWYRQDPGLGLRQIYYSMNVEVTDKGDVPEGYKVSRKEKRNFPLILESPSPNQTSLYFCASSLSPGAGANVLTFGAGSRLTVL.

The gene calls are TRBV25-1 and TRBJ2-3; TRBD2 matches at 8 bases. The CDR3 is made up of 14 amino acids. The germline V gene has CDR1 MGHDK and CDR2 SYGVNS. Trimming cost V 1 base and J 6 bases; bases outside gene matches: 3. Here the CDR3 DNA reads TGTGCCAGCAGTGAATCGCGGGGGGTTGATACGCAGTATTTT. Amino acids: CASSESRGVDTQYF.

The chain has TRBV19 and TRBJ1-3; D possibly corresponds to TRBD1 (5 bases). Trimming left V 3 bases short and J 0 bases short, with 15 bases between. Germline-derived CDR1 and CDR2 are LNHDA and SQIVND (reference sequence). The CDR3 spans 17 residues. CDR3 in DNA: TGTGCCAGTAGTATCGGACACCTGTCTGCCTCTGGAAACACCATATATTTT. It codes for CASSIGHLSASGNTIYF.

The chain is built from TRBV18 and TRBJ2-7, with 11 positions matching TRBD1. The J segment lost 1 base and the V segment lost 1 base, leaving 12 bases of the junction unmatched. The CDR3 loop spans 19 amino acids. Germline V CDR1 and CDR2: KGHSH, LQKENI. The DNA of the CDR3 is TGTGCCAGCTCACCACAGGGGACAGGGGGTTTTTACAATTCCTACGAGCAGTACTTC. Its translation: CASSPQGTGGFYNSYEQYF.

The V and J genes are TRBV6-5 and TRBJ1-1; TRBD1 aligns across 8 bases. Germline V lookup: CDR1 MNHEY, CDR2 SVGAGI. The V and J ends lost 5 bases and 4 bases, in that order; junction bases with no gene match: 0. The CDR3 has 12 residues. CDR3 nucleotide sequence: TGTGCCAGCAGTCAGGGGGCCACTGAAGCTTTCTTT. It codes for CASSQGATEAFF.

The J gene is TRBJ2-1, the V gene TRBV4-3; 8 nucleotides agree with TRBD2. CDR1 LGHNA and CDR2 YSLEER come from the germline V gene. CDR3 length: 14 amino acids. The trim removed 1 base at V and 12 bases at J, leaving 8 bases unmatched. CDR3: CASSQVTSGPGQFF. DNA for the CDR3: TGCGCCAGCAGCCAAGTAACTAGCGGCCCCGGGCAGTTCTTC.

A note on this clone: One junction end does not reproduce the germline sequence, and a read error may be involved. The CDR3 bases are TGTGCCAGCAGCGTAGGGGGGTTAGCGGCAAACAATGAGCAGCTCTTC. It is translated as CASSVGGLAANNEQLF. The chain combines TRBV9 with TRBJ2-1; a possible D gene is TRBD2 (6 bases). The CDR3 is made up of 16 amino acids. Germline-derived CDR1 and CDR2 are SGDLS and YYNGEE.

The chain couples TRBV5-1 to TRBJ1-6; 10 bases map to TRBD1. With 3 bases clipped from V and 8 bases from J, the junction kept 5 bases outside the gene matches. Germline CDR1 SGHRS, CDR2 YFSETQ. The CDR3 covers 15 residues. This CDR3 is CASSSSGTGDSPLHF. In DNA, the CDR3 is TGCGCCAGCAGCTCCTCCGGGACAGGGGATTCACCCCTCCACTTT.

This sequence joins TRBV15 and TRBJ1-1; 8 bases map to TRBD1. Trimming at V came to 4 bases and at J to 7 bases, leaving 5 bases not matched to a gene. The CDR3 has 13 amino acids. Germline V lookup: CDR1 LNHNV, CDR2 YYDKDF (reference sequence). Written as DNA, the CDR3 is TGTGCCACCAGCATTAACAGGGGGGATGAAGCTTTCTTT. Its protein product is CATSINRGDEAFF.

This chain connects TRBV7-3 to TRBJ2-1; D gene ambiguous. V was pared by 3 bases and J by 6 bases, with 12 bases between. The germline gives CDR1 SGHTA, CDR2 FQGTGA. This CDR3 is 14 amino acids long. The CDR3 nucleotides read TGTGCCAGCAGCTTGATTGCGACACTCAATGAGCAGTTCTTC. Its protein is CASSLIATLNEQFF.

This clone was seen a few times. The chain combines TRBV5-1 with TRBJ2-3, with 8 nucleotides matching TRBD2. The CDR3 covers 15 residues. V shed 0 bases, J shed 7 bases, and the junction held 7 bases outside the gene matches. CDR1 and CDR2 from the germline V gene are SGHRS and YFSETQ. CDR3 sequence reads: CASSLGNGGANTQYF. The CDR3 coding sequence is TGCGCCAGCAGCTTGGGGAACGGGGGGGCAAATACGCAGTATTTT.

The J gene is TRBJ1-1, the V gene TRBV12-3 or TRBV12-4; the D is unclear. V lost 0 bases and J lost 11, with 7 bases in between. The CDR3 spans 11 residues. The CDR3 loop reads CASSLALRAFF. In DNA, the CDR3 is TGTGCCAGCAGTTTAGCATTACGGGCTTTCTTT.

In its sample, this clone was seen once. The chain couples TRBV6-2 or TRBV6-3 to TRBJ2-7; D is ambiguous. Germline CDR1 MNHEY, CDR2 SVGEGT. This CDR3 contains 12 residues. V was clipped by 2 bases and J by 2 bases, with 4 bases between them. The CDR3 bases are TGTGCCAGCAGTTACGTTGCCTACGAGCAGTACTTC. Protein: CASSYVAYEQYF.

The chain combines TRBV6-1 with TRBJ2-1; D is unresolved. Germline CDR1 MNHNS, CDR2 SASEGT. With 3 bases removed from V and 10 bases from J, the gap between germline ends came to 13 bases. The CDR3 is made up of 13 amino acids. CDR3 protein: CASSDQDLGEQFF. The DNA for the CDR3 is TGTGCCAGCAGTGATCAAGATCTAGGGGAGCAGTTCTTC.

This chain connects TRBV28 to TRBJ2-1, with 11 bases lining up with TRBD2. The J segment lost 0 bases and the V segment lost 3 bases, leaving 7 bases of the junction unmatched. The V gene's germline CDR1 is MDHEN and CDR2 SYDVKM. The CDR3 is 18 residues long. Here the CDR3 reads CASSFGASGRSSYNEQFF. The CDR3 bases are TGTGCCAGCAGTTTCGGGGCTAGCGGGAGGAGCTCCTACAATGAGCAGTTCTTC.

The rearrangement links TRBV7-9 to TRBJ2-3; no reliable D call. Germline CDR1 is SEHNR and CDR2 is FQNEAQ (reference sequence). CDR3 size: 15 residues. V was trimmed by 6 bases and J by 7 bases, leaving 20 bases between them. CDR3 sequence: CASSPGVGNWNTQYF. The DNA of the CDR3 is TGTGCCAGCAGTCCTGGCGTGGGAAACTGGAATACGCAGTATTTT. Complete variable domain (other parts from reference TRBV7-9 and TRBJ2-3): DTGVSQNPRHKITKRGQNVTFRCDPISEHNRLYWYRQTLGQGPEFLTYFQNEAQLEKSRLLSDRFSAERPKGSFSTLEIQRTEQGDSAMYLCASSPGVGNWNTQYFGPGTRLTVL.

V usage is TRBV27 and J usage is TRBJ2-7; D is unclear. V lost 5 bases, J lost 0 bases, and 8 bases lay in between. Germline CDR1 reads MNHEY; CDR2 reads SMNVEV (reference sequence). The CDR3 is made up of 13 amino acids. In DNA form, the CDR3 reads TGTGCCAGCAGTCCGGACGGCTCCTACGAGCAGTACTTC. Amino acid sequence: CASSPDGSYEQYF.

In its sample, this clone was seen once. The rearrangement joins TRBV2 to TRBJ2-1; TRBD2 is a possible D gene (7 bases). Germline CDR1 and CDR2: SNHLY and FYNNEI. This CDR3 contains 16 residues. V gave up 2 bases and J gave up 4 bases, with 15 bases separating them. In DNA, the CDR3 is TGTGCCAGCAGTGAATCTATGGGGGGGCGGTACAATGAGCAGTTCTTC. This encodes CASSESMGGRYNEQFF.

The J gene is TRBJ2-1, the V gene TRBV2, with D unresolved. The CDR3 consists of 15 residues. Germline CDR1 reads SNHLY; CDR2 reads FYNNEI. Deletions cut 3 bases from V and 3 bases from J, with 12 bases between. CDR3 nucleotides: TGTGCCAGCAGTGAGAATGGACGCTTCTACAATGAGCAGTTCTTC. It encodes CASSENGRFYNEQFF.

V is TRBV2 and J is TRBJ1-6; 8 positions agree with TRBD1. Germline values: CDR1 SNHLY, CDR2 FYNNEI. The CDR3 is 14 residues long. Unmatched junction bases numbered 5, after V lost 8 bases and J lost 5 bases. The CDR3 region is CASGQGIHNSPLHF. CDR3 sequence (DNA): TGTGCCAGCGGACAGGGAATCCATAATTCACCCCTCCACTTT.

This chain connects TRBV6-2 or TRBV6-3 to TRBJ2-2, with D uncertain. Per germline, CDR1 MNHEY and CDR2 SVGEGT. The germline V and J ends were trimmed by 0 bases and 6 bases, with 8 bases remaining between them. The length of the CDR3 is 14 residues. The CDR3 region has the DNA TGTGCCAGCAGTTACTCGATCTGGGCCGGGGAGCTGTTTTTT. Amino acid sequence: CASSYSIWAGELFF.